Included here is one T cell receptor beta chain sequence, with context. This clonotype was found many times. This receptor's antigen is unknown. No per-base quality is available; no much larger clone lies one base away. Library method: 5' RACE. TCRdb lists the instrument as Illumina HiSeq 2500. The second PCR ran for roughly 6 to 11 cycles and used a J-beta primer mix along with a sample-barcoded 5' primer. Each TCR beta cDNA molecule received a unique molecular identifier from a template-switch 5' adaptor carrying 12 random nucleotides. At least 2.5 million CDR3-containing paired-end reads were obtained from each sample. First-strand cDNA was synthesized from all RNA with the Mint cDNA synthesis kit, primed by a TRBC-specific oligonucleotide. All cDNA was treated with uracil-DNA glycosylase and then went through a first 18-cycle PCR with the universal primers M1SS and BC2_uni_R. The paper's processing steps were these. For normalization, 1 million high-quality reads were randomly selected from each sample, with every read carrying a distinct molecular identifier. Instead of being binned into consensus sequences, reads that shared molecular identifiers were thrown out. MiTCR, with a Q25 quality threshold and the strictest error-elimination algorithm, was used for CDR3 identification, clonotype clustering and error correction. A nonparametric unseen species model with Euler transformation was used to estimate a lower bound on total TCR beta diversity. TCRdb reran the public reads through fastp at Q25 and MiXCR, keeping productive beta chains. Merged by CDR3 protein, the rows form single entries marked with the most common genes and DNA. TCRdb's processing, not the study's, gives the V and J calls here. Across this sample there are some 290,000 distinct CDR3 sequences, with 27% seen only once. 29% of the sample is held by the ten biggest clonotypes.

The source of the sample is a study of blood T cells in healthy people across ages (dated by TCRdb to about 2015). Background for the entire study: In model experiments, template switching captured about one uniquely barcoded TCR beta cDNA molecule for every two T cells. To track age-related changes in TCR beta repertoire diversity, the study relied on deep sequencing normalized with unique cDNA molecular identifiers. To avoid experimental bias, donors of different ages were distributed randomly across sequencing lanes. Donors were grouped into four age groups: young (average approximately 15 years), middle-aged (about 40), aged (around 60) and long-lived (about 82). Two additional independent replicas of 1 million unique cDNA reads from the same blood draw were analyzed for two donors (one aged 18 to 29 and one aged 80 or older). Study-wide conclusions, independent of this receptor: Estimates of total diversity based on one million sequenced T cells were considered lower bounds and underestimates. As age increased, observed TCR beta diversity per million T cells dropped in a roughly linear way, and a significant reduction was already evident by age about 40. The long-lived group showed more naive CD4+ T cells, fewer expanded clones and increased TCR diversity than the aged group, suggesting age selection. Since profiling was done on bulk unsorted PBMCs, naive and antigen-experienced compartments could not be conclusively compared. Because the CMV infection status of the donors was unknown, age-related changes in expanded clonotypes may potentially have been confounded. Observed TCR beta diversity correlated strongly with the percentage of naive T cells measured by flow cytometry.

Trimmed from V: 6 bases; trimmed from J: 3 bases; junction bases lacking a gene match: 12. CDR1 DFQATT and CDR2 SNEGSKA are derived from the germline V gene (reference sequence). The CDR3 covers 15 residues, taking in both the cysteine and the phenylalanine. The DNA shown is the 45-base CDR3, in frame from base 1. The roughly 39 donors, aged 6 to 90 years, were systemically healthy Caucasian individuals from Russia. Each donor gave about 11 milliliters of peripheral blood, drawn into EDTA-treated Vacutainer tubes. PBMCs were isolated by Ficoll-Paque density-gradient centrifugation, with at least 7 million obtained per sample. Total RNA was extracted from PBMCs with Trizol reagent, with at least 6 micrograms obtained per sample. For every donor, an aliquot of PBMCs went through flow cytometry to measure the percentages of naive CD45RAhigh/CD27high T cells.

This TCR was sampled from a woman aged 70-85 years in good health. This chain is built from TRBV20-1 and TRBJ2-7; TRBD1 lines up with 9 middle nucleotides. Sequencing was done on a sample of blood. The DNA is as follows: TGCAGTGCGGAAGGGATGGGGACAGGGAACTACGAGCAGTACTTC. Protein translation: CSAEGMGTGNYEQYF.